Listed below are T cell receptor beta chains from one sample, sequenced in a study of OX40 agonist ivuxolimab in advanced cancers. The method was immunoSEQ multiplex PCR; TCRdb's version includes in-frame clones alone and lacks a portion of them. The sample comprises approximately 44,000 clones, roughly 80% of which are singletons, and 5% to 6% rests with the top ten. This specimen consisted of CD4+ or CD8+ T cells sorted from blood, obtained in a trial of the OX40 agonist ivuxolimab. Receptors were obtained from an adult with an advanced solid tumor such as melanoma, head and neck, liver or kidney cancer. Both conserved end residues are part of each CDR3. The D gene is left open where the match is weak. Clone size, where shown, is once, few, many, or a class for clones that have expanded.

NA	NA	TRBV2	TRBJ2-7	CASSVNSMGEQYF	TGTGCCAGCAGTGTGAACTCTATGGGGGAGCAGTACTTC
NA	NA	TRBV4-2	TRBJ2-1	CASSQPHRDTANEQFF	TGTGCCAGCAGCCAACCCCACCGGGACACCGCCAACGAGCAGTTCTTC
NA	NA	TRBV19	TRBJ1-2	CASTPQATANYGYTF	TGTGCCAGTACCCCCCAGGCAACAGCTAACTATGGCTACACCTTC
TRBD1	few	TRBV6-5	TRBJ1-2	CASRLGQFYGYTF	TGTGCCAGCAGGTTGGGACAGTTCTATGGCTACACCTTC
NA	once	TRBV28	TRBJ2-4	CASSRDGLKNIQYF	TGTGCCAGCAGTCGGGACGGGCTAAAGAACATTCAGTACTTC
NA	NA	TRBV5-4	TRBJ2-3	CASRSGAQSTDTQYF	TGTGCCAGCAGGTCAGGGGCCCAAAGCACAGATACGCAGTATTTT
NA	NA	TRBV5-1	TRBJ2-1	CASSHQRTSNNEQFF	TGCGCCAGCAGTCACCAAAGGACGAGTAACAATGAGCAGTTCTTC
NA	NA	TRBV10-3	TRBJ1-2	CAIRDSRNYGYTF	TGTGCCATCAGGGACAGCCGGAACTATGGCTACACCTTC
NA	NA	TRBV6-6	TRBJ1-3	CASILTGSSGNTIYF	TGTGCCAGCATATTAACGGGGTCCTCTGGAAACACCATATATTTT
NA	NA	TRBV4-1	TRBJ1-4	CASSHGLSLLF	TGCGCCAGCAGCCATGGGCTATCTCTCCTTTTT
NA	NA	TRBV9	TRBJ1-1	CASSLQPTPGPNTEAFF	TGTGCCAGCAGCCTCCAGCCTACCCCCGGCCCAAACACTGAAGCTTTCTTT
NA	NA	TRBV5-6	TRBJ2-1	CASSRGAPSSYNEQFF	TGTGCCAGCAGCAGAGGGGCCCCATCCTCCTACAATGAGCAGTTCTTC
NA	NA	TRBV18	TRBJ2-1	CASSPRQGKVNEQFF	TGTGCCAGCTCACCACGCCAGGGGAAGGTCAATGAGCAGTTCTTC
NA	NA	TRBV9	TRBJ1-1	CASSVDGMNTEAFF	TGTGCCAGCAGCGTCGACGGGATGAACACTGAAGCTTTCTTT
NA	NA	TRBV6-1	TRBJ1-1	CASRGRWITEAFF	TGTGCCAGCAGGGGACGGTGGATCACTGAAGCTTTCTTT
TRBD1	NA	TRBV7-3	TRBJ2-5	CASKRTGGEGETQYF	TGTGCCAGCAAGAGGACAGGGGGCGAGGGGGAGACCCAGTACTTC
NA	once	TRBV6-1	TRBJ1-5	CASRARGYNQPQHF	TGTGCCAGCAGGGCCAGGGGTTACAATCAGCCCCAGCATTTT
NA	NA	TRBV6-5	TRBJ1-1	CASSSRYGTEAFF	TGTGCCAGCAGTTCCCGATATGGCACTGAAGCTTTCTTT
TRBD2	NA	TRBV4-1	TRBJ2-1	CASSPGLVPGIHNEQFF	TGCGCCAGCAGCCCCGGACTAGTGCCGGGGATCCACAATGAGCAGTTCTTC
NA	NA	TRBV30	TRBJ2-5	CAWSVLGVQETQYF	TGTGCCTGGAGTGTACTCGGTGTCCAAGAGACCCAGTACTTC
NA	NA	TRBV6-5	TRBJ2-2	CASSRDSITGELFF	TGTGCCAGCAGTCGGGACTCAATCACGGGGGAGCTGTTTTTT
NA	NA	TRBV4-3	TRBJ1-6	CASSQGATSNSPLHF	TGCGCCAGCAGCCAGGGGGCTACATCAAATTCACCCCTCCACTTT